These 27 T cell receptor beta chains came from one sample sequenced in a study of blood T cells in healthy people across ages. The use of a sample-barcoded 5' primer and a J-beta primer mix characterized a second PCR of about 7 to 12 cycles. TCRdb re-derived calls from the 5' RACE reads in MiXCR, one entry per CDR3 protein. Altogether about 640,000 distinct CDR3 sequences are present, about 53% being singletons, with the ten largest covering more than 35%. The material sequenced was blood. The receptors were sampled from a man in his sixties in good health.

This rearrangement joins TRBV29-1 to TRBJ2-3; TRBD2 matches at 10 bases. The CDR3 contains 14 residues. Trimming removed 5 bases from V and 4 bases from J; junction bases left unmatched: 6. Germline V gene lookup returns CDR1 SQVTM and CDR2 ANQGSEA. The CDR3 DNA reads TGCAGCGTTCGAGCGGGGGGGCCGTCAGATACGCAGTATTTT. It yields the protein CSVRAGGPSDTQYF.

This clonotype was detected only a few times. The chain carries TRBV4-2 and TRBJ2-1; 12 positions agree with TRBD2. Germline assignment: CDR1 LGHNA and CDR2 YNFKEQ. The CDR3 runs 15 residues. The V gene end was trimmed by 4 bases and the J gene end by 5 bases; junction bases not matched to a gene: 3. The CDR3 sequence: CASSPRLAGDNEQFF. In nucleotides, the CDR3 is TGTGCCAGCAGCCCCCGACTAGCGGGGGACAATGAGCAGTTCTTC.

There are a few counts of this clonotype. The chain links TRBV9 to TRBJ2-7; D is uncertain. V gave up 4 bases and J gave up 7 bases, with 12 bases separating them. CDR3 length equals 12 residues. In germline, CDR1 is SGDLS, CDR2 YYNGEE. The DNA of the CDR3 is TGTGCCAGCAGCAATGGCCCCGGGGAGCAGTACTTC. Its protein product is CASSNGPGEQYF.

In its sample, this clonotype was seen once. V is TRBV7-9 and J is TRBJ2-1; 10 bases are shared with TRBD2. V trimming: 4 bases; J trimming: 1 base; junction bases outside the gene matches: 7. Germline V gene sequence: CDR1 SEHNR, CDR2 FQNEAQ (reference sequence). The CDR3 totals 17 residues. The CDR3 sequence is CASSSLSGGVSYNEQFF. The CDR3 bases are TGTGCCAGCAGCTCCCTGAGCGGGGGGGTTTCCTACAATGAGCAGTTCTTC.

The chain has TRBV12-3 or TRBV12-4 and TRBJ2-1; possible D gene TRBD2, 5 bases. This CDR3 comprises 14 residues. Trimming shortened V by 3 bases and J by 5 bases, and 11 bases separated the two germline ends. The CDR3 loop reads CASSFVGGNNEQFF. CDR3 nucleotides: TGTGCCAGCAGTTTTGTAGGAGGAAACAATGAGCAGTTCTTC.

This clonotype turned up a few times. The genes are TRBV20-1 and TRBJ2-3; D assignment may be TRBD1 or TRBD2 (5 bases each). The germline V and J ends were trimmed by 5 bases and 6 bases, with 21 bases remaining between them. CDR1 DFQATT and CDR2 SNEGSKA come from the germline V gene (reference sequence). The CDR3 spans 15 residues. The CDR3 DNA reads TGCAGTGCTCATCCACTCATGGGGGAAAGGGATACGCAGTATTTT. Amino acid sequence: CSAHPLMGERDTQYF.

This clonotype was detected only a few times. The chain combines TRBV5-1 with TRBJ2-5; D remains unclear. Germline assignment: CDR1 SGHRS and CDR2 YFSETQ. CDR3 size: 15 residues. Trimming took off 0 bases at V and 5 bases at J, with 14 bases between the two ends. Here the CDR3 DNA reads TGCGCCAGCAGCTTGGCTCTTAGGCGTGGTGAGACCCAGTACTTC. Its translation: CASSLALRRGETQYF.

V gene TRBV20-1 combines with J gene TRBJ2-1; 7 bases are shared with TRBD2. CDR3 length: 15 amino acids. V gave up 1 base and J gave up 3 bases; unmatched junction bases: 6. Looked up from germline, CDR1 is DFQATT and CDR2 is SNEGSKA (reference sequence). Written as DNA, the CDR3 is TGCAGTGCTAGAGGGAGGACTAGGGTCTACAATGAGCAGTTCTTC. Protein: CSARGRTRVYNEQFF.

This clonotype was picked up a small number of times. This chain joins TRBV7-2 and TRBJ1-6; D is unresolved. CDR1 and CDR2 (germline): SGHTA, FQGNSA. Trimming shortened V by 0 bases and J by 5 bases, and 8 bases separated the two germline ends. This CDR3 has 15 amino acids. The CDR3 spells CASSLAAGNNSPLHF. The DNA for the CDR3 is TGTGCCAGCAGCTTAGCGGCCGGGAATAATTCACCCCTCCACTTT.

The rearrangement links TRBV7-7 to TRBJ2-2; 8 positions agree with TRBD1. This CDR3 has 15 residues. Germline V gives CDR1 SSHAT, CDR2 FNYEAQ (reference sequence). Trimming removed 8 bases from V and 1 base from J; junction bases left unmatched: 6. CDR3 nucleotide sequence: TGTGCCAGCGGTACCGGGACAGGGAACACCGGGGAGCTGTTTTTT. It specifies CASGTGTGNTGELFF.

The chain has TRBV15 and TRBJ1-6; the match to TRBD1 covers 7 bases. Trimming at V came to 7 bases and at J to 11 bases, leaving 11 bases not matched to a gene. Germline lookup yields CDR1 LNHNV and CDR2 YYDKDF (reference sequence). The CDR3 extends over 14 amino acids. CDR3 residues: CATTQTPDRTPLHF. The CDR3 bases are TGTGCCACCACACAGACTCCGGACAGGACACCCCTCCACTTT.

This clonotype was counted a few times. The CDR3: CATTNWLGNTIYF. The CDR3 DNA reads TGTGCCACCACTAACTGGCTTGGAAACACCATATATTTT. This chain connects TRBV15 to TRBJ1-3; D gene ambiguous. V lost 7 bases and J 3 bases, leaving 10 bases between the germline ends. CDR1 and CDR2 from the germline V gene are LNHNV and YYDKDF (reference sequence). The CDR3 contains 13 residues.

On this clonotype: Germline is not matched at one junction end, which may reflect a read error. The rearrangement joins TRBV28 to TRBJ1-2; 7 positions agree with TRBD1. The CDR3 contains 12 residues. Per the germline V gene, CDR1 is MDHEN and CDR2 is SYDVKM. The CDR3 nucleotides are TGTTCCAGCAGGGGACAGTTCTATGGCTACACCTTC. Residues: CSSRGQFYGYTF.

The CDR3 sequence: CASRPGQKEKLFF. In DNA, the CDR3 is TGTGCCAGCAGACCGGGACAGAAGGAAAAACTGTTTTTT. The chain has TRBV2 and TRBJ1-4; 7 bases fit TRBD1. V dropped 6 bases and J dropped 8; count of bases not matched to a gene: 6. This CDR3 is 13 amino acids long. Germline-derived CDR1 and CDR2 are SNHLY and FYNNEI. Full variable domain (remainder filled in from reference TRBV2 and TRBJ1-4): EPEVTQTPSHQVTQMGQEVILRCVPISNHLYFYWYRQILGQKVEFLVSFYNNEISEKSEIFDDQFSVERPDGSNFTLKIRSTKLEDSAMYFCASRPGQKEKLFFGSGTQLSVL.

The chain has TRBV6-6 and TRBJ2-5; 8 nucleotides line up with TRBD2. CDR1 MNHNY and CDR2 SVGAGI come from the germline V gene (reference sequence). Trimming took 7 bases from V and 5 from J; bases not matched to a gene: 15. This CDR3 has 16 amino acids. CDR3 sequence (DNA): TGTGCCAGCACCAAAGGAGCGGGGGTCACAGGGGAGACCCAGTACTTC. Protein product: CASTKGAGVTGETQYF.

This clonotype was observed a few times. V and J are TRBV29-1 and TRBJ2-5; D possibly matches TRBD1 or TRBD2 (5 bases each). Trimming cost V 6 bases and J 9 bases, with 20 bases left between them. Germline-derived CDR1 and CDR2 are SQVTM and ANQGSEA. This CDR3 region has 13 residues. The CDR3: CSVGKTGGWSQYF. The DNA for the CDR3 is TGCAGCGTGGGGAAAACAGGCGGGTGGTCCCAGTACTTC.

The DNA for the CDR3 is TGTGCCAGCTGGGCAGGGGAGACCCAGTACTTC. This encodes CASWAGETQYF. The chain links TRBV2 to TRBJ2-5; tentatively, D is TRBD1 (5 bases). V was clipped by 8 bases and J by 5 bases, with 9 bases between them. The length of the CDR3 is 11 residues. Germline V gene data show CDR1 as SNHLY and CDR2 as FYNNEI.

J is TRBJ1-2 and V is TRBV4-2; 7 nucleotides match TRBD1. Trimming cost V 0 bases and J 9 bases; bases outside gene matches: 10. CDR1 LGHNA and CDR2 YNFKEQ come from the germline V gene. The CDR3 is 15 amino acids. This CDR3 is CASSQERGGPGSYTF. As DNA, the CDR3 is TGTGCCAGCAGCCAAGAACGAGGGGGCCCCGGTAGCTACACCTTC.

CDR3 DNA sequence: TGTGCCAGTAGTATAGTCCTGGCCAACCAAAGGGATACGCAGTATTTT. As protein: CASSIVLANQRDTQYF. The chain employs TRBV19 and TRBJ2-3; D gene unclear. The V and J ends lost 1 base and 6 bases respectively, with 17 bases between them. Germline CDR1 is LNHDA and CDR2 is SQIVND (reference sequence). This CDR3 region has 16 residues. The entire variable domain, with the rest obtained from reference TRBV19 and TRBJ2-3, is as follows: DGGITQSPKYLFRKEGQNVTLSCEQNLNHDAMYWYRQDPGQGLRLIYYSQIVNDFQKGDIAEGYSVSREKKESFPLTVTSAQKNPTAFYLCASSIVLANQRDTQYFGPGTRLTVL.

The J gene is TRBJ2-1, the V gene TRBV6-5; 7 bases align to TRBD1. Germline V gene data show CDR1 as MNHEY and CDR2 as SVGAGI. The CDR3 runs to 14 residues. Losses at the gene ends were 5 bases for V and 2 bases for J; bases not matched to a gene: 3. CDR3 loop: CASSRTGAYNEQFF. DNA for the CDR3: TGTGCCAGCAGTCGGACAGGAGCCTACAATGAGCAGTTCTTC.

The chain recombines TRBV20-1 with TRBJ2-3; unclear D gene. CDR3 length: 12 residues. Germline assignment: CDR1 DFQATT and CDR2 SNEGSKA (reference sequence). V gave up 0 bases and J gave up 5 bases, with 6 bases separating them. The CDR3 DNA is TGCAGTGCTAGAGAGGTGGGAGATACGCAGTATTTT. Its protein is CSAREVGDTQYF.

This clonotype has a single count. The chain joins TRBV6-1 to TRBJ1-2; D remains unclear. Germline V gene lookup returns CDR1 MNHNS and CDR2 SASEGT. Trimming took 5 bases from V and 8 from J, leaving 15 bases between them. This CDR3 contains 13 residues. As DNA, the CDR3 is TGTGCCAGCAGTCGTACGGCAGCGGAGGGCTACACCTTC. Encoded protein: CASSRTAAEGYTF.

This clonotype was detected a few times. V and J are TRBV28 and TRBJ1-1; 8 bases map to TRBD1. V gave up 10 bases and J gave up 7 bases; unmatched junction bases: 8. Germline-derived CDR1 and CDR2 are MDHEN and SYDVKM. The CDR3 consists of 12 residues. The CDR3 nucleotides read TGTGCCACCGTGACAGGGGCGAATGAAGCTTTCTTT. Translated, it gives CATVTGANEAFF.

The chain combines TRBV4-1 with TRBJ2-1; 9 nucleotides line up with TRBD2. The CDR3 has 17 residues. Germline V gene data show CDR1 as MGHRA and CDR2 as YSYEKL. V was pared by 3 bases and J by 2 bases, with 8 bases of the junction left unmatched. The CDR3 region has the DNA TGCGCCAGCAGCCAGTACGAGCGGGGGGCCCCCTACAATGAGCAGTTCTTC. Translating it yields CASSQYERGAPYNEQFF.

The genes are TRBV6-5 and TRBJ1-1; 8 bases agree with TRBD1. The CDR3 covers 14 residues. Per germline, CDR1 MNHEY and CDR2 SVGAGI. The junction had 6 bases not matched to a gene; V was cut back by 6 bases and J by 3 bases. The CDR3 region has the DNA TGTGCCAGCAGCCCACAGGGGGGTTACACTGAAGCTTTCTTT. As protein: CASSPQGGYTEAFF.

The CDR3 nucleotides are TGCAGTGCTCCCCTGCCGGGGAGGGCCGATGAGCAGTTCTTC. This encodes CSAPLPGRADEQFF. The chain recombines TRBV20-1 with TRBJ2-1; 7 bases are shared with TRBD2. Per the germline V gene, CDR1 is DFQATT and CDR2 is SNEGSKA (reference sequence). V gave up 5 bases and J gave up 8 bases; unmatched junction bases: 12. This CDR3 contains 14 residues.

The chain is built from TRBV4-1 and TRBJ2-1, with 8 bases aligning to TRBD1. Losses at the gene ends were 1 base for V and 10 bases for J; bases not matched to a gene: 6. The CDR3 totals 14 residues. Germline lookup yields CDR1 MGHRA and CDR2 YSYEKL. The CDR3 sequence: CASSQGTGIGEQFF. In DNA form, the CDR3 reads TGCGCCAGCAGCCAAGGGACAGGGATTGGGGAGCAGTTCTTC.